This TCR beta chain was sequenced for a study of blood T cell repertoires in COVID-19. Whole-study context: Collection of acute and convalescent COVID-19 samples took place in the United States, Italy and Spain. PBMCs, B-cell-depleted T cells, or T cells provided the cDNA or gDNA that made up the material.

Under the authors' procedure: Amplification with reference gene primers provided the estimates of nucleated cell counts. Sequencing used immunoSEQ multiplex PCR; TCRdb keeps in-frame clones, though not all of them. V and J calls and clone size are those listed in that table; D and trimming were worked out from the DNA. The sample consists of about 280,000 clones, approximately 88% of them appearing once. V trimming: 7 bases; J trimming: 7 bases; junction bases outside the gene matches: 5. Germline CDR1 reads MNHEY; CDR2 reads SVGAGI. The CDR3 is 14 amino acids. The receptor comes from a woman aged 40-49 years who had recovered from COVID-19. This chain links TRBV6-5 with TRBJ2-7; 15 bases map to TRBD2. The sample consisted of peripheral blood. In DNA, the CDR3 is TGTGCCAGCAAGGGACTAGCGGGAGGTGGGGAGCAGTACTTC. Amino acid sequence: CASKGLAGGGEQYF.